Listed below are T cell receptor beta chains from one sample, sequenced in a study of blood T cell repertoires in COVID-19. The repertoire was sequenced with immunoSEQ multiplex PCR; TCRdb's copy has only in-frame clones and lacks some. Counted here are roughly 68,000 clones, roughly 88% occurring once; the ten biggest clones make up over 6%. Sequencing used peripheral blood. The receptors shown here come from a woman in her sixties or seventies with acute or convalescent COVID-19. The CDR3 runs from the conserved cysteine through the conserved F or W. The order of the fields is clone size, V gene, J gene, D gene, CDR3 protein, CDR3 DNA. A D gene is named only where the DNA matches it firmly. A row's size may be missing; if present it is once, few, many or a size class.

size: -; V: TRBV9; J: TRBJ2-7; D: TRBD2; CDR3: CASSLEASGGVNEQYF; DNA: TGTGCCAGCAGCCTTGAGGCTAGCGGGGGGGTGAACGAGCAGTACTTC
size: -; V: TRBV11-2; J: TRBJ2-7; D: -; CDR3: CASSSTDSYEQYF; DNA: TGTGCCAGCAGCTCGACTGACTCCTACGAGCAGTACTTC
size: -; V: TRBV27; J: TRBJ2-7; D: TRBD1; CDR3: CASSPTTRDREYF; DNA: TGTGCCAGCAGTCCGACCACCCGGGACAGGGAGTACTTC
size: -; V: TRBV11-1; J: TRBJ2-1; D: TRBD2; CDR3: CASSRSSGRYNEQFF; DNA: TGTGCCAGCAGCCGGTCCAGCGGGAGGTACAATGAGCAGTTCTTC
size: -; V: TRBV7-6; J: TRBJ1-6; D: TRBD1; CDR3: CASSLAGGARNNSPLHF; DNA: TGTGCCAGCAGCTTAGCAGGGGGCGCGAGAAATAATTCACCCCTCCACTTT
size: -; V: TRBV30; J: TRBJ2-2; D: TRBD2; CDR3: CAWRLAGNTGELFF; DNA: TGTGCCTGGAGACTAGCGGGTAACACCGGGGAGCTGTTTTTT
size: once; V: TRBV29-1; J: TRBJ1-2; D: -; CDR3: CSVGARGTSDGYTF; DNA: TGCAGCGTGGGGGCAAGGGGAACTTCGGATGGCTACACCTTC
size: -; V: TRBV13; J: TRBJ2-1; D: TRBD2; CDR3: CASSQGLEGGNEQFF; DNA: TGTGCCAGCAGCCAGGGACTAGAGGGGGGCAATGAGCAGTTCTTC
size: -; V: TRBV28; J: TRBJ2-4; D: -; CDR3: CASSLAGSAAKNIQYF; DNA: TGTGCCAGCAGTTTGGCGGGGAGTGCGGCCAAAAACATTCAGTACTTC
size: -; V: TRBV5-4; J: TRBJ1-5; D: -; CDR3: CASSSSLGQPQHF; DNA: TGTGCCAGCAGCTCCTCACTCGGTCAGCCCCAGCATTTT
size: -; V: TRBV5-1; J: TRBJ1-4; D: -; CDR3: CASSLAGRHNEKLFF; DNA: TGCGCCAGCAGCTTGGCCGGCAGGCATAATGAAAAACTGTTTTTT
size: -; V: TRBV14; J: TRBJ2-6; D: TRBD1; CDR3: CASSQVKPTGSISGANVLTF; DNA: TGTGCCAGCAGCCAAGTTAAACCGACAGGGAGTATATCTGGGGCCAACGTCCTGACTTTC
size: -; V: TRBV11-2; J: TRBJ2-3; D: TRBD2; CDR3: CASSLSPSGGQDTQYF; DNA: TGTGCCAGCAGCTTATCACCTTCGGGGGGGCAGGATACGCAGTATTTT
size: -; V: TRBV7-3; J: TRBJ2-1; D: TRBD2; CDR3: CASSTGTSGRNEQFF; DNA: TGTGCCAGCAGCACCGGGACTAGCGGGAGAAATGAGCAGTTCTTC
size: -; V: TRBV28; J: TRBJ1-6; D: -; CDR3: CASSLDSQGYNSPLHF; DNA: TGTGCCAGCAGTTTAGACTCCCAGGGCTATAATTCACCCCTCCACTTT
size: -; V: TRBV6-1; J: TRBJ1-2; D: -; CDR3: CASRGHEPGYGYTF; DNA: TGTGCCAGCAGAGGACACGAACCCGGCTATGGCTACACCTTC
size: -; V: TRBV30; J: TRBJ2-2; D: -; CDR3: CAWNPLPRGQTNTGELFF; DNA: TGTGCCTGGAATCCTCTCCCTAGGGGCCAAACGAACACCGGGGAGCTGTTTTTT
size: -; V: TRBV10-3; J: TRBJ1-6; D: -; CDR3: CAISESGANSPLHF; DNA: TGTGCCATCAGTGAGTCGGGGGCTAATTCACCCCTCCACTTT
size: -; V: TRBV15; J: TRBJ1-1; D: -; CDR3: CATSITVGTEAFF; DNA: TGTGCCACCAGCATTACAGTGGGCACTGAAGCTTTCTTT
size: -; V: TRBV19; J: TRBJ1-2; D: -; CDR3: CASSMPENYGYTF; DNA: TGTGCCAGTAGCATGCCAGAAAACTATGGCTACACCTTC
size: -; V: TRBV5-8; J: TRBJ1-3; D: -; CDR3: CASSLDRGIGNTIYF; DNA: TGTGCCAGCAGCTTGGATCGAGGGATTGGAAACACCATATATTTT
size: once; V: TRBV18; J: TRBJ1-1; D: -; CDR3: CASSPNGNTEAFF; DNA: TGTGCCAGCTCACCGAACGGGAACACTGAAGCTTTCTTT
size: -; V: TRBV6-2/TRBV6-3; J: TRBJ2-3; D: TRBD2; CDR3: CASSYERTSGTDTQYF; DNA: TGTGCCAGCAGTTACGAGAGGACTAGCGGCACAGATACGCAGTATTTT
size: -; V: TRBV2; J: TRBJ1-5; D: -; CDR3: CASRAYSSNQPQHF; DNA: TGTGCCAGCAGAGCCTACAGTAGCAATCAGCCCCAGCATTTT
size: -; V: TRBV7-9; J: TRBJ2-2; D: TRBD2; CDR3: CASSRVYSSGATGELFF; DNA: TGTGCCAGCAGCCGAGTCTACTCTAGCGGGGCGACCGGGGAGCTGTTTTTT
size: -; V: TRBV6-5; J: TRBJ2-7; D: -; CDR3: CASSYSPGVSEQYF; DNA: TGTGCCAGCAGTTACTCGCCAGGGGTAAGCGAGCAGTACTTC
size: -; V: TRBV28; J: TRBJ1-5; D: TRBD1; CDR3: CASRSGTGGQPQHF; DNA: TGTGCCAGCAGGTCCGGGACAGGGGGTCAGCCCCAGCATTTT
size: -; V: TRBV30; J: TRBJ2-1; D: -; CDR3: CAWSGGDSRYNEQFF; DNA: TGTGCCTGGAGTGGGGGGGATTCTCGATACAATGAGCAGTTCTTC
size: -; V: TRBV2; J: TRBJ2-5; D: -; CDR3: CASSEVGAVAETQYF; DNA: TGTGCCAGCAGTGAAGTGGGGGCTGTGGCTGAGACCCAGTACTTC